This TCR beta chain was sequenced in a study of blood T cells in healthy people across ages (dated by TCRdb to the mid-2010s). About the study as a whole: In model experiments, roughly one uniquely barcoded TCR beta cDNA molecule per two T cells was captured by template switching. To avoid experimental bias, donors of different ages were randomly spread across the sequencing lanes. The study analyzed two additional independent replicas of 1 million unique cDNA reads from the same blood draw for two donors, one aged 18 to 29 and one aged 80 or older. The donors were split into four age groups: young (average around 17 years), middle-aged (about 40), aged (about 62) and long-lived (approximately 89). To track age-related changes in TCR beta repertoire diversity, the study relied on deep sequencing normalized with unique cDNA molecular identifiers.

Libraries were made using 5' RACE. Sequencing instrument: Illumina HiSeq 2500. A second roughly 7 to 11 cycle PCR used a sample-barcoded 5' primer and a J-beta primer mix. Each TCR beta cDNA molecule received a unique molecular identifier from a template-switch 5' adaptor carrying 12 random nucleotides. At least 2.5 million CDR3-containing paired-end reads were obtained from each sample. First-strand cDNA was synthesized from all RNA with the Mint cDNA synthesis kit, primed by a TRBC-specific oligonucleotide. All cDNA was treated with uracil-DNA glycosylase and then went through a first 18-cycle PCR with the universal primers M1SS and BC2_uni_R. Regarding the original processing steps: For normalization, 1 million high-quality reads, each with a distinct molecular identifier, were randomly selected from each sample. Reads with shared molecular identifiers were discarded instead of being binned into consensus sequences. MiTCR, with a Q25 quality threshold and the strictest error-elimination algorithm, was used for CDR3 identification, clonotype clustering and error correction. A nonparametric unseen species model using Euler transformation provided a lower-bound estimate of total TCR beta diversity. TCRdb reran the public reads through fastp at Q25 and MiXCR, keeping productive beta chains. Every distinct CDR3 protein forms one entry, paired with its most common genes and DNA. TCRdb's processing, not the authors', yielded these V and J calls. For this sample there are 800,000 to 900,000 distinct CDR3 sequences; approximately 67% appear just once. The ten largest make up roughly a quarter of the sample.

The roughly 38 donors, aged roughly 6 to 95 years, were systemically healthy Caucasian individuals from Russia. Ten milliliters of peripheral blood were collected from each donor into EDTA-treated Vacutainer tubes. Ficoll-Paque density-gradient centrifugation was used to isolate PBMCs, with at least 6.5 million per sample. Trizol reagent was used to extract total RNA from PBMCs, with at least 6 micrograms per sample. The percentages of naive CD45RAhigh/CD27high T cells were determined by flow cytometry on a PBMC aliquot from every donor. The CDR3 runs 14 amino acids, cysteine and phenylalanine included. Kept here is only the CDR3 DNA, which spans 42 bases and is read in frame from base 1. CDR1 and CDR2, per the germline V gene, are SGHRS and YFSETQ. Unmatched junction bases come to 4, with V trimmed by 4 bases and J by 5 bases. Points the paper makes about the study in general: Compared with the aged group, the long-lived group had more naive CD4+ T cells, fewer expanded clones and increased TCR diversity, suggesting age selection. As age increased, observed TCR beta diversity per million T cells dropped in a roughly linear way, and a significant reduction was already evident by age roughly 36. Conclusive comparison of naive and antigen-experienced compartments was prevented by the profiling of bulk unsorted PBMCs. A strong correlation was found between observed TCR beta diversity and the percentage of naive T cells measured by flow cytometry. Donor CMV infection status was unknown, potentially confounding age-related changes in expanded clonotypes. Estimates of total diversity based on one million sequenced T cells were considered lower bounds and underestimates.

In regard to this clonotype: This clone's antigen is unknown. No much larger clone is present one base from it, and per-base qualities are unavailable.

The clonotype originates from a man aged 25-45 years in good health. The specimen was blood. The sequence is built from TRBV5-1 and TRBJ2-3; 10 central bases correspond to TRBD2. The nucleotide sequence reads as follows: TGCGCCAGCAGCAGCGGGGGGGCCGAAGATACGCAGTATTTT. Translated, this gives CASSSGGAEDTQYF.